This T cell receptor (beta chain) was recovered during a study of OX40 agonist ivuxolimab in advanced cancers. Overall study context: Patients enrolled in dose escalation were diagnosed with hepatocellular carcinoma, melanoma, renal cell or head and neck cancer.

The CDR3 loop spans 14 amino acids. Germline lookup yields CDR1 SGHVS and CDR2 FQNEAQ. Trimming pared 4 bases from V and 5 bases from J, leaving 14 bases between. The assay was immunoSEQ multiplex PCR, and TCRdb's table has in-frame clones only and misses some. The repertoire holds about 80,000 clones, with approximately 90% as singletons. This clonotype was obtained from an adult with an advanced solid tumor such as melanoma, head and neck, liver or kidney cancer. Sequenced material: CD4+ or CD8+ T cells sorted from blood, taken in a trial of the OX40 agonist ivuxolimab. The chain joins TRBV7-8 to TRBJ2-5; D is undetermined. CDR3 in DNA: TGTGCCAGCAGCTCCCGACCCCTGGGGGAGACCCAGTACTTC. Its protein product is CASSSRPLGETQYF.